The 11 T cell receptor beta chains listed next were all sequenced from one sample in a study of a mutant IDH1 vaccine in newly diagnosed glioma. Time point here: baseline, week 1 (first vaccination visit). Treatment described: pre-vaccination baseline after standard-of-care therapy. Profiled with immunoSEQ multiplex PCR; TCRdb holds only in-frame clones, not every one. The sample contains about 68,000 clones, approximately 79% of which appear only once. Material: PBMCs, obtained from a glioma patient treated with radiotherapy, temozolomide or both. The receptors shown here come from a man aged 50 or older with glioma.

The chain joins TRBV10-1 to TRBJ2-2; D may be TRBD1 (6 bases). Trimming took 4 bases from V and 1 from J, leaving 19 bases between them. The CDR3 has 18 residues. Germline loops: CDR1 WNHNN, CDR2 SYGVQD (reference sequence). CDR3 sequence reads: CASSGENREKGNTGELFF. DNA for the CDR3: TGCGCCAGCAGTGGAGAAAACAGGGAGAAAGGGAACACCGGGGAGCTGTTTTTT.

The chain carries TRBV19 and TRBJ2-7, with 8 bases identical to TRBD1. This CDR3 is built from 14 residues. Germline V gene sequence: CDR1 LNHDA, CDR2 SQIVND (reference sequence). The V gene end was trimmed by 6 bases and the J gene end by 1 base; junction bases not matched to a gene: 5. The CDR3, as DNA: TGTGCCAGTAGGCCGGGACAGGCGTCCTACGAGCAGTACTTC. It is translated as CASRPGQASYEQYF.

The V and J genes are TRBV30 and TRBJ2-5; possibly TRBD2 for D (6 bases). The V gene's germline CDR1 is GTSNPN and CDR2 SVGIG (reference sequence). V lost 7 bases and J lost 3, with 12 bases in between. This CDR3 has 12 amino acids. This CDR3 reads CAFRPSEETQYF. The CDR3 DNA is TGTGCCTTCCGTCCTAGCGAAGAGACCCAGTACTTC.

V is TRBV27 and J is TRBJ1-2; D is possibly TRBD1 (5 bases). Germline CDR1 MNHEY, CDR2 SMNVEV (reference sequence). The CDR3 runs 15 residues. Trimming cost V 3 bases and J 4 bases, with 15 bases left between them. The DNA for the CDR3 is TGTGCCAGCAGTTTGATGAGGGGTAAGGGCTATGGCTACACCTTC. Translating gives CASSLMRGKGYGYTF.

This chain uses TRBV5-1 with TRBJ1-4, with D tentatively TRBD1 (5 bases). Germline V lookup: CDR1 SGHRS, CDR2 YFSETQ. Trimming left V 0 bases short and J 0 bases short, with 12 bases between. The CDR3 runs to 17 residues. For the CDR3, the DNA is TGCGCCAGCAGCTTGGGGACATCATCGACAACTAATGAAAAACTGTTTTTT. Protein: CASSLGTSSTTNEKLFF.

The genes are TRBV7-9 and TRBJ2-1, with 10 bases lining up with TRBD1. Trimming removed 5 bases from V and 6 bases from J; junction bases left unmatched: 7. The V gene's germline CDR1 is SEHNR and CDR2 FQNEAQ (reference sequence). This CDR3 comprises 15 residues. This CDR3 is CASSLDRGVINEQFF. The CDR3 nucleotides are TGTGCCAGCAGCCTGGACAGGGGGGTCATCAATGAGCAGTTCTTC.

The rearrangement uses TRBV10-3 and TRBJ2-7; D is possibly TRBD2 (5 bases). The CDR3 length is 13 residues. Trimming left V 3 bases short and J 6 bases short, with 12 bases between. Germline V gene data show CDR1 as ENHRY and CDR2 as SYGVKD. The CDR3 reads CAISEASGFEQYF. CDR3 nucleotide sequence: TGTGCCATCAGTGAAGCGTCGGGGTTCGAGCAGTACTTC.

This clone was observed a handful of times. This chain uses TRBV4-1 with TRBJ2-3, with 9 positions matching TRBD1. The germline V gene encodes CDR1 MGHRA and CDR2 YSYEKL. The CDR3 extends over 18 amino acids. V shed 2 bases and J 3 bases; nucleotides not matched to a gene: 12. In DNA form, the CDR3 reads TGCGCCAGCAGCCAACATCCGTGGACAGGGGATATTACAGATACGCAGTATTTT. It codes for CASSQHPWTGDITDTQYF.

This sequence joins TRBV13 and TRBJ2-5, with D tentatively TRBD1 (6 bases). The CDR3 length is 16 residues. The V and J ends lost 0 bases and 2 bases respectively, with 13 bases between them. Germline lookup yields CDR1 PRHDT and CDR2 FYEKMQ (reference sequence). The CDR3 reads CASSLGRLGAQETQYF. CDR3 nucleotides: TGTGCCAGCAGCTTAGGAAGGCTGGGGGCTCAAGAGACCCAGTACTTC.

The rearrangement joins TRBV5-6 to TRBJ1-1; TRBD1 might be the D (6 bases). Trimming pared 0 bases from V and 1 base from J, leaving 7 bases between. The CDR3 consists of 14 residues. The germline V gene has CDR1 SGHDT and CDR2 YYEEEE. CDR3 in amino acids: CASSLGQANTEAFF. CDR3 DNA: TGTGCCAGCAGCTTGGGACAGGCGAACACTGAAGCTTTCTTT.

The gene calls are TRBV4-1 and TRBJ2-1; D ambiguous. The CDR3 is 12 residues long. Germline loops: CDR1 MGHRA, CDR2 YSYEKL. With 4 bases removed from V and 5 bases from J, the gap between germline ends came to 6 bases. The CDR3 here is CASSPTNNEQFF. In DNA form, the CDR3 reads TGCGCCAGCAGCCCCACAAACAATGAGCAGTTCTTC.